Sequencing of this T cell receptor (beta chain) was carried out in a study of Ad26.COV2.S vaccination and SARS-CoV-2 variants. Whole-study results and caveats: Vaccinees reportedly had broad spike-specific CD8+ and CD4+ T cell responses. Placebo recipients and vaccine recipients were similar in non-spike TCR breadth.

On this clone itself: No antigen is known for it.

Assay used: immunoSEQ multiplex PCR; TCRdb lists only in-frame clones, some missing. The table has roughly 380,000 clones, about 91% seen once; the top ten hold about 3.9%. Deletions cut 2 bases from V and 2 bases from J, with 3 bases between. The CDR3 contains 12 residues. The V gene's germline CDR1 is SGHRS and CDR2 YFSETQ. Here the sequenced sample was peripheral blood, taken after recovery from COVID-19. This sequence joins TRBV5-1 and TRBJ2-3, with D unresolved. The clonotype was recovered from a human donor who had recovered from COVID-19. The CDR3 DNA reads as TGCGCCAGCAGCTTCACCACAGATACGCAGTATTTT. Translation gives CASSFTTDTQYF.